This record concerns one T cell receptor (beta chain) sequence. The CDR3 has 16 residues. Germline-derived CDR1 and CDR2 are MNHEY and SMNVEV (reference sequence). V was pared by 8 bases and J by 3 bases, with 11 bases of the junction left unmatched. This sample was taken from a study of OX40 agonist ivuxolimab in advanced cancers. The method was immunoSEQ multiplex PCR; TCRdb's version includes in-frame clones alone and lacks a portion of them. The repertoire consists of about 130,000 clones, with about nine tenths occurring once and the leading ten covering 0.95% to 1.4%. This TCR was sampled from an adult with an advanced solid tumor such as melanoma, head and neck, liver or kidney cancer. This sample comprised CD4+ or CD8+ T cells sorted from blood, obtained in a trial of the OX40 agonist ivuxolimab. V usage is TRBV27 and J usage is TRBJ1-5, with 9 positions matching TRBD1. The CDR3 DNA reads TGTGCCAGCCGTAAGGCCGGACAGGGGTACAATCAGCCCCAGCATTTT. It yields the protein CASRKAGQGYNQPQHF.